This is a list of T cell receptor beta chains from one sample in a study of blood T cell repertoires in COVID-19. Assay used: immunoSEQ multiplex PCR; TCRdb lists only in-frame clones, some missing. The sample has about 120,000 clones; 80% to 90% are singletons. Sequencing input: peripheral blood. These receptors all stem from a woman between 45 and 65 years old with acute or convalescent COVID-19. The CDR3 runs from the conserved cysteine through the conserved F or W. D genes are given only for firm matches. A row's size may be missing; if present it is once, few, many or a size class.

NA,TRBV6-5,TRBD2,TRBJ2-1,CASSNRGEYNEQFF,TGTGCCAGCAGTAACCGGGGGGAGTACAATGAGCAGTTCTTC
NA,TRBV6-5,TRBD1,TRBJ2-7,CASSSYGTGGHYEQYF,TGTGCCAGCAGTTCCTACGGGACAGGAGGTCACTACGAGCAGTACTTC
NA,TRBV4-1,NA,TRBJ2-3,CASSLVSSALDTDTQYF,TGCGCCAGCAGCCTCGTCTCTAGCGCCCTTGACACAGATACGCAGTATTTT
NA,TRBV6-5,NA,TRBJ1-2,CASSSRGLYGYTF,TGTGCCAGCAGTTCCAGGGGCCTCTATGGCTACACCTTC
NA,TRBV6-2/TRBV6-3,NA,TRBJ1-6,CASSYEGYNSPLHF,TGTGCCAGCAGTTACGAGGGTTATAATTCACCCCTCCACTTT
once,TRBV7-2,TRBD2,TRBJ2-3,CASSPTPALAGADTQYF,TGTGCCAGCAGCCCCACCCCGGCACTAGCGGGGGCTGATACGCAGTATTTT
NA,TRBV7-8,NA,TRBJ1-1,CASSLAGANTEAFF,TGTGCCAGCAGCTTGGCGGGTGCGAACACTGAAGCTTTCTTT
NA,TRBV2,TRBD1,TRBJ1-1,CASSGTGLLNTEAFF,TGTGCCAGCAGCGGGACAGGGTTGTTGAACACTGAAGCTTTCTTT
NA,TRBV29-1,NA,TRBJ1-1,CSVATGSLVGPEAFF,TGCAGCGTTGCTACAGGTTCACTTGTCGGGCCTGAAGCTTTCTTT
NA,TRBV2,NA,TRBJ1-2,CASSSQGGGYTF,TGTGCCAGCAGTTCACAAGGGGGTGGCTACACCTTC
NA,TRBV10-2,TRBD1,TRBJ1-5,CASRRDRAGGQPQHF,TGCGCCAGCAGGAGGGACAGGGCCGGGGGGCAGCCCCAGCATTTT
NA,TRBV5-4,TRBD2,TRBJ2-3,CALSTSGRYTDTQYF,TGTGCCCTCAGCACTAGCGGGCGTTACACAGATACGCAGTATTTT
NA,TRBV7-2,NA,TRBJ1-6,CASSLTGGGNSPLHF,TGTGCCAGCAGCTTAACTGGGGGCGGGAATTCACCCCTCCACTTT
NA,TRBV15,TRBD2,TRBJ2-5,CATSRDRSGDPRETQYF,TGTGCCACCAGCAGAGATCGGAGCGGGGACCCCAGGGAGACCCAGTACTTC
NA,TRBV5-1,TRBD2,TRBJ2-1,CASSFAGGPGNEQFF,TGCGCCAGCAGCTTTGCGGGGGGGCCCGGCAATGAGCAGTTCTTC
NA,TRBV9,NA,TRBJ1-4,CASSPRDTTTNEKLFF,TGTGCCAGCAGCCCGAGGGACACCACAACTAATGAAAAACTGTTTTTT
NA,TRBV7-9,TRBD1,TRBJ1-2,CASSSTGVNYGYTF,TGTGCCAGCAGTTCCACAGGGGTGAACTATGGCTACACCTTC
NA,TRBV3-1/TRBV3-2,NA,TRBJ2-2,CASFGGSGELFF,TGTGCCTCATTTGGGGGGTCCGGGGAGCTGTTTTTT
NA,TRBV5-1,TRBD1,TRBJ2-1,CASSLAGTVPYNEQFF,TGCGCCAGCAGCTTGGCCGGGACAGTGCCCTACAATGAGCAGTTCTTC
NA,TRBV11-3,TRBD2,TRBJ2-3,CASSQRTSGTTDTQYF,TGTGCCAGCAGCCAACGGACTAGCGGAACCACAGATACGCAGTATTTT